This entry is about one T cell receptor (beta chain). This clone was found a few times. The antigen it recognizes is unknown. Per-base qualities were not stored, and no clone one base away is much larger. The trial excluded patients who had a history of autoimmune disease or who were on systemic immunosuppression. Peripheral blood for TCR sequencing was collected from all dose cohorts at baseline, on cycle 4 day 1, and on cycle 7 day 1. The samples were taken from a phase I, first-in-human, multicenter, open-label dose-escalation trial of ivuxolimab. Adults with locally advanced or metastatic head and neck squamous cell, hepatocellular, melanoma or renal cell carcinoma were enrolled in the trial. Before TCR sequencing, CD4+ and CD8+ T cells were separately sorted from peripheral blood. The germline ends are 5 bases apart after V is trimmed by 3 bases and J by 0 bases. Via the germline V gene (reference sequence), CDR1 is GTSNPN and CDR2 SVGIG. From its cysteine to its phenylalanine, the CDR3 spans 12 amino acids. The read is trimmed to its CDR3 DNA, 36 bases read in frame from base 1.

Genomic DNA was extracted from sorted cells for sequencing of the TCRbeta CDR3 region. TCRbeta CDR3 regions were sequenced using the immunoSEQ Assay. The table comes from immuneACCESS by way of TCRdb, which keeps in-frame sequences with V and J called. Part of the clones is missing from these tables; in studies checked, under half for an unresolved V gene and the rest for unknown reasons. In all, the sample holds 53,000 or so clones, and 75% to 80% of those were seen once. 2% to 2.5% of the sample goes to the ten largest clones. This entry is derived from a study of OX40 agonist ivuxolimab in advanced cancers. Concerning the study at large: Ivuxolimab was an agonistic, fully human IgG2 monoclonal antibody directed against OX40 (CD134), a costimulatory receptor. Intravenous ivuxolimab was administered to patients every 2 weeks at six dose levels: 0.01, 0.1, 0.3, 1.5, 3 and 10 mg/kg. Of the roughly 52 patients in dose escalation, approximately 20 had hepatocellular carcinoma, some 15 had melanoma, 9 had renal cell carcinoma and 9 had head and neck cancer. In the dose-escalation cohort, around four fifths of patients were male, and the mean age was around 60 years with a range of roughly 20 to 79. Patients were allowed to have had prior anti-PD-1, anti-PD-L1 or anti-CTLA-4 therapy, and roughly two fifths of the dose-escalation patients had been treated with checkpoint inhibitors. Partial responses were achieved by three dose-escalation patients, of whom one had hepatocellular carcinoma and two had cutaneous melanoma. The purpose of peripheral TCRbeta sequencing was to test whether ivuxolimab changed TCR sequence diversity and led to clonal T-cell expansion. The monotherapy dose-escalation portion (N = 52 patients) of the phase I ivuxolimab trial is reported in the paper.

What the work shows at the level of the full study, not this receptor alone: The antigen specificity of the peripheral T cells that underwent clonal expansion was not determined. Clonal expansion of both CD4+ and CD8+ blood T cells was observed from baseline to week 6 at doses 0.1 to 3.0 mg/kg. Low levels of normalized T-cell clonal expansion were also seen in some patients who did not respond. In partial responders in the 0.1-3.0 mg/kg groups, normalized peripheral clonal expansion was found to be among the lowest, especially among CD8+ T cells. On average, CD8+ T cells showed more expanded clones than CD4+ T cells after ivuxolimab.

Sequenced material: CD4+ or CD8+ T cells sorted from blood, taken in a trial of the OX40 agonist ivuxolimab. This receptor chain uses TRBV30 and TRBJ1-1; there is no confident call for the D gene. This clonotype was sampled from an adult with an advanced solid tumor such as melanoma, head and neck, liver or kidney cancer. In nucleotides, the sequence is TGTGCCTGGAGCAGCGTGAACACTGAAGCTTTCTTT. This encodes CAWSSVNTEAFF.